The 21 T cell receptor beta chains in this list originate from one sample, sequenced in a study of blood T cell repertoires in COVID-19. Profiling relied on immunoSEQ multiplex PCR, and the TCRdb table lists in-frame clones only, not all of them. The profile covers roughly 120,000 clones, with approximately 85% appearing a single time and about 5% taken by the ten largest. Sample: peripheral blood. These receptors were collected from a human donor in a cohort sampled during active COVID-19.

J is TRBJ2-1 and V is TRBV3-1 (or the pseudogene TRBV3-2); a possible D gene is TRBD1 (6 bases). This CDR3 region has 16 residues. V lost 5 bases, J lost 5 bases, and 19 bases lay in between. The germline CDR1 and CDR2 sequences are LGHDT and YNNKEL (reference sequence). The chain's CDR3 is CASSSDRTGYHNEQFF. The CDR3 coding sequence is TGTGCCAGCAGCTCCGACAGGACGGGATACCACAATGAGCAGTTCTTC.

The rearrangement links TRBV5-4 to TRBJ2-3; D remains ambiguous. V was clipped by 0 bases and J by 1 base, with 3 bases between them. The CDR3 runs to 13 residues. Germline V gene sequence: CDR1 SGHNT, CDR2 YYREEE (reference sequence). In DNA, the CDR3 is TGTGCCAGCAGCTTGGCCGGCACAGATACGCAGTATTTT. Translating gives CASSLAGTDTQYF.

The chain carries TRBV6-5 and TRBJ2-3, with 8 bases matching TRBD1. CDR3 length equals 15 residues. The trim removed 6 bases at V and 2 bases at J, leaving 7 bases unmatched. The germline CDR1 and CDR2 sequences are MNHEY and SVGAGI. The CDR3 nucleotides are TGTGCCAGCAGACGCAAGACAGGGGCCACAGATACGCAGTATTTT. Amino acid sequence: CASRRKTGATDTQYF.

The V and J genes are TRBV7-9 and TRBJ2-3; 10 bases are a match to TRBD1. Looked up from germline, CDR1 is SEHNR and CDR2 is FQNEAQ (reference sequence). The CDR3 has 16 amino acids. Unmatched junction bases numbered 3, after V lost 0 bases and J lost 3 bases. CDR3 DNA: TGTGCCAGCAGCTTAGCGGGACAGGGGTTTACAGATACGCAGTATTTT. This sequence encodes CASSLAGQGFTDTQYF.

V is TRBV7-9 and J is TRBJ1-6; TRBD1 matches at 7 bases. This CDR3 is 16 amino acids long. J was trimmed by 7 bases and V by 5 bases; bases with no gene match: 11. CDR1 SEHNR and CDR2 FQNEAQ come from the germline V gene (reference sequence). DNA for the CDR3: TGTGCCAGCAGCCCAAGGGCAGGGGGTTTAAATTCACCCCTCCACTTT. It specifies CASSPRAGGLNSPLHF.

This clone was found once. This sequence joins TRBV15 and TRBJ2-7; D uncertain. V lost 3 bases, J lost 2 bases, and 5 bases lay in between. Germline CDR1 and CDR2: LNHNV and YYDKDF (reference sequence). This CDR3 is built from 12 residues. DNA for the CDR3: TGTGCCACCAGCAGGGGCACCTACGAGCAGTACTTC. This gives the protein CATSRGTYEQYF.

This clone has just one count. The rearrangement links TRBV7-8 to TRBJ2-4, with no clear D. Trimming pared 7 bases from V and 0 bases from J, leaving 7 bases between. The CDR3 length is 13 residues. Germline V gene lookup returns CDR1 SGHVS and CDR2 FQNEAQ. The CDR3 nucleotides are TGTGCCAGCAAGACTCTAGCCAAAAACATTCAGTACTTC. Protein product: CASKTLAKNIQYF. Together with reference TRBV7-8 and TRBJ2-4, the CDR3 gives the full variable domain: GAGVSQSPRYKVAKRGQDVALRCDPISGHVSLFWYQQALGQGPEFLTYFQNEAQLDKSGLPSDRFFAERPEGSVSTLKIQRTQQEDSAVYLCASKTLAKNIQYFGAGTRLSVL.

The chain joins TRBV6-2 or TRBV6-3 to TRBJ2-7, with D unresolved. In germline, CDR1 is MNHEY, CDR2 SVGEGT. V was clipped by 2 bases and J by 3 bases, with 11 bases between them. This CDR3 has 14 amino acids. CDR3 DNA sequence: TGTGCCAGCAGTTACGTCAACACATACTACGAGCAGTACTTC. Translated, it gives CASSYVNTYYEQYF.

The V and J genes are TRBV5-6 and TRBJ2-1; D ambiguous. Germline V lookup: CDR1 SGHDT, CDR2 YYEEEE. The V and J ends lost 4 bases and 7 bases respectively, with 9 bases between them. The CDR3 contains 12 residues. As DNA, the CDR3 is TGTGCCAGCAGCCCGACTGGAAATGAGCAGTTCTTC. Translation gives CASSPTGNEQFF.

The chain couples TRBV28 to TRBJ2-2; 8 bases are a match to TRBD2. The CDR3 extends over 15 amino acids. CDR1 MDHEN and CDR2 SYDVKM come from the germline V gene. V was pared by 7 bases and J by 4 bases, with 8 bases of the junction left unmatched. The CDR3 DNA reads TGTGCCAGCATCCGGGGGGGTTCGAGCACCGGGGAGCTGTTTTTT. Amino acid sequence: CASIRGGSSTGELFF. The full variable domain, its missing parts supplied by reference TRBV28 and TRBJ2-2, is DVKVTQSSRYLVKRTGEKVFLECVQDMDHENMFWYRQDPGLGLRLIYFSYDVKMKEKGDIPEGYSVSREKKERFSLILESASTNQTSMYLCASIRGGSSTGELFFGEGSRLTVL.

The chain recombines TRBV4-1 with TRBJ2-7; 10 bases align to TRBD1. The CDR3 spans 21 residues. Germline V CDR1 and CDR2: MGHRA, YSYEKL. Trimming removed 4 bases from V and 1 base from J; junction bases left unmatched: 22. The CDR3, as DNA: TGCGCCAGCAGCCTACACACAACCCCCGGGACAGGGGCGATCTTATCCTACGAGCAGTACTTC. Protein sequence: CASSLHTTPGTGAILSYEQYF.

The chain links TRBV7-2 to TRBJ2-7; 7 bases map to TRBD1. The CDR3 runs 16 residues. Germline-derived CDR1 and CDR2 are SGHTA and FQGNSA. V was pared by 2 bases and J by 4 bases, with 11 bases of the junction left unmatched. The CDR3 coding sequence is TGTGCCAGCAGCTTAAATTTGTTAGGGGGCTCTTACGAGCAGTACTTC. Residues: CASSLNLLGGSYEQYF.

The rearrangement links TRBV7-7 to TRBJ1-3, with 7 bases that match TRBD1. Looked up from germline, CDR1 is SSHAT and CDR2 is FNYEAQ (reference sequence). V gave up 0 bases and J gave up 2 bases; unmatched junction bases: 13. The CDR3 length is 19 residues. As DNA, the CDR3 is TGTGCCAGCAGCTTAGCGGGGGAAAGGGACGACAGGGCTGGAAACACCATATATTTT. This encodes CASSLAGERDDRAGNTIYF.

The V gene is TRBV5-6, the J gene TRBJ1-1; no definite D call. With 6 bases removed from V and 5 bases from J, the gap between germline ends came to 23 bases. Germline V lookup: CDR1 SGHDT, CDR2 YYEEEE. This CDR3 region has 16 residues. DNA for the CDR3: TGTGCCAGCAAAAACGCGGGCGTCGGCGTGTGGACTGAAGCTTTCTTT. Its translation is CASKNAGVGVWTEAFF.

This chain links TRBV5-1 with TRBJ2-1, with 8 bases that match TRBD2. The CDR3 extends over 15 amino acids. V trimming: 1 base; J trimming: 4 bases; junction bases outside the gene matches: 4. Germline V gene lookup returns CDR1 SGHRS and CDR2 YFSETQ. The CDR3 loop reads CASSLTGLEYNEQFF. In DNA form, the CDR3 reads TGCGCCAGCAGCTTGACGGGACTAGAGTACAATGAGCAGTTCTTC.

This chain links TRBV7-6 with TRBJ2-7; TRBD1 matches at 8 bases. This CDR3 region has 17 residues. Germline CDR1 reads SGHVS; CDR2 reads FNYEAQ. J lost 0 bases, V lost 5 bases, and 12 bases had no gene match. CDR3 amino acids: CASSPETGAINSYEQYF. The DNA for the CDR3 is TGTGCCAGCAGCCCAGAGACAGGGGCGATAAACTCCTACGAGCAGTACTTC.

This chain uses TRBV7-9 with TRBJ2-1, with 7 bases matching TRBD1. In germline, CDR1 is SEHNR, CDR2 FQNEAQ (reference sequence). The V and J ends lost 3 bases and 8 bases, in that order; junction bases with no gene match: 4. The CDR3 covers 13 residues. CDR3 amino acids: CASSFTGVHEQFF. DNA for the CDR3: TGTGCCAGCAGCTTTACAGGGGTCCATGAGCAGTTCTTC.

This chain joins TRBV19 and TRBJ2-1, with D tentatively TRBD2 (6 bases). This CDR3 is built from 17 residues. Germline CDR1 is LNHDA and CDR2 is SQIVND (reference sequence). The V gene lost 5 bases and the J gene lost 6 bases, with 23 bases spanning the gap. The CDR3 sequence is CASSSEPPGAGTNEQFF. The CDR3 DNA sequence: TGTGCCAGTAGTTCGGAGCCTCCGGGAGCCGGTACCAATGAGCAGTTCTTC.

This sequence joins TRBV18 and TRBJ2-1, with unresolved D. Germline CDR1 is KGHSH and CDR2 is LQKENI. The CDR3 covers 14 residues. Trimming removed 6 bases at V and 6 bases at J, with 15 bases between. DNA for the CDR3: TGTGCCAGCTCCACCATAGCCCCCGTCAATGAGCAGTTCTTC. Translating it yields CASSTIAPVNEQFF.

The rearrangement joins TRBV5-5 to TRBJ1-5; perhaps TRBD1 as D (6 bases). Trimming shortened V by 4 bases and J by 5 bases, and 16 bases separated the two germline ends. The germline gives CDR1 SGHKS, CDR2 YYEKEE (reference sequence). The CDR3 extends over 15 amino acids. CDR3 in DNA: TGTGCCAGCAGCGGGCGACAGGATAGGGATCAGCCCCAGCATTTT. Residues: CASSGRQDRDQPQHF.

The chain carries TRBV18 and TRBJ2-1; 7 nucleotides line up with TRBD1. The junction had 6 bases not matched to a gene; V was cut back by 5 bases and J by 5 bases. Per the germline V gene, CDR1 is KGHSH and CDR2 is LQKENI. CDR3 length equals 14 residues. CDR3 region: CASSSTGSHNEQFF. The DNA of the CDR3 is TGTGCCAGCTCATCGACAGGGTCCCACAATGAGCAGTTCTTC.